This entry features one TCR beta chain sequence. The CDR3 loop spans 14 amino acids. Trimming cost V 5 bases and J 6 bases; bases outside gene matches: 5. Germline V CDR1 and CDR2: SGHDN, FVKESK. The data derive from a study of blood T cell repertoires in COVID-19. Under the authors' procedure: Reference gene primers were amplified, and this amplification served to estimate nucleated cell counts. Clones were sequenced by immunoSEQ multiplex PCR, and TCRdb holds only the in-frame ones, with some missing. That table gives V, J and clone size, and the DNA gave D and trimming. Of 200,000 to 250,000 clones listed, about 84% were seen once; the top ten hold roughly 12%.

The TCR comes from a man older than 75 with acute or convalescent COVID-19. V gene TRBV14 combines with J gene TRBJ1-5; TRBD1 aligns across 9 bases. Sequencing was carried out using peripheral blood. DNA of the CDR3: TGTGCCAGCAGCGGGGACAGGGCAGGTCAGCCCCAGCATTTT. Translation: CASSGDRAGQPQHF.